The 6 T cell receptor beta chains listed next were all sequenced from one sample in a study of blood T cells in healthy people across ages. Primed by a sample-barcoded 5' primer and a J-beta primer mix, a second PCR proceeded for roughly 6 to 12 cycles. One entry per CDR3 protein, called by TCRdb with MiXCR from the 5' RACE reads. The sample consists of some 1.7 million distinct CDR3 sequences, roughly 30% of them appearing once. Sequencing was carried out using blood. The receptor set was obtained from a woman younger than 45 in good health.

In regard to this clonotype: Possible read error: a much larger clone is one base away. The chain recombines TRBV3-1 with TRBJ1-2, with unresolved D. Germline CDR1 LGHDT, CDR2 YNNKEL (reference sequence). V lost 7 bases to trimming and J lost 1 base, with 4 bases between them. The CDR3 runs 11 residues. The CDR3 DNA is TGTGCCAGCAACAATAACTATGGCTACACCTTC. Its translation is CASNNNYGYTF.

This clonotype came up a few times. The gene calls are TRBV5-1 and TRBJ2-1; 13 nucleotides match TRBD2. V gave up 3 bases and J gave up 8 bases; unmatched junction bases: 14. This CDR3 is built from 18 residues. Germline lookup yields CDR1 SGHRS and CDR2 YFSETQ. CDR3 sequence: CASSSGLAGVRNSDEQFF. The CDR3 region has the DNA TGCGCCAGCAGCTCCGGACTAGCGGGAGTAAGAAACTCCGATGAGCAGTTCTTC.

This clonotype occurred a few times. V and J are TRBV29-1 and TRBJ2-5; possibly TRBD2 for D (7 bases). The CDR3 sequence is 15 residues long. V lost 6 bases and J lost 5, with 22 bases in between. Germline V gene lookup returns CDR1 SQVTM and CDR2 ANQGSEA. The CDR3 DNA sequence: TGCAGCGTGGAGGTCCTGTGGGGGGGCAGGGAGACCCAGTACTTC. Translation gives CSVEVLWGGRETQYF.

The chain couples TRBV12-3 or TRBV12-4 to TRBJ2-5; D uncertain. V gave up 7 bases and J gave up 1 base, with 13 bases separating them. This CDR3 spans 14 amino acids. The CDR3 loop is CASTTRHSQETQYF. The CDR3, as DNA: TGTGCCAGCACTACGCGGCACTCCCAAGAGACCCAGTACTTC.

This clonotype was observed a few times. V usage is TRBV5-1 and J usage is TRBJ2-3; 7 nucleotides align to TRBD2. CDR3 size: 17 residues. Unmatched junction bases numbered 10, after V lost 0 bases and J lost 3 bases. Germline CDR1 SGHRS, CDR2 YFSETQ. The chain's CDR3 is CASSLAATGGKTDTQYF. CDR3 bases: TGCGCCAGCAGCTTGGCCGCGACGGGGGGTAAAACAGATACGCAGTATTTT.

The chain links TRBV5-1 to TRBJ1-1; unclear D gene. V lost 0 bases and J lost 3, with 12 bases in between. The CDR3 has 15 residues. Germline V lookup: CDR1 SGHRS, CDR2 YFSETQ. The CDR3 reads CASSLAEGMDTEAFF. CDR3 sequence (DNA): TGCGCCAGCAGCTTGGCCGAAGGGATGGACACTGAAGCTTTCTTT.